The TCR beta chain under discussion was sequenced for a study of blood T cell repertoires in COVID-19. Background on the study: Samples of COVID-19 (acute and convalescent) were obtained from the United States, Italy and Spain. Nucleic acid was either cDNA or gDNA, and it came from T cells, B-cell-depleted T cells, or PBMCs.

Authors' analysis steps: Reference gene primer amplification gave estimated nucleated cell counts. TCRdb's table, derived via immunoSEQ multiplex PCR, lists solely in-frame clones and lacks some. The V and J calls and clone size come from that table; D and trimming were worked out from the DNA. This table has approximately 470,000 clones, approximately 83% appearing once. The length of the CDR3 is 14 residues. With 4 bases clipped from V and 7 bases from J, the junction kept 7 bases outside the gene matches. Germline CDR1 is MDHEN and CDR2 is SYDVKM. The sequencing sample was made of peripheral blood. The rearrangement joins TRBV28 to TRBJ1-2; 9 positions agree with TRBD1. The receptor's source is a human donor in a cohort sampled during active COVID-19. The CDR3 region has the DNA TGTGCCAGCAGTTCACAGGGGGCGCCGGCTGGCTACACCTTC. Amino acids: CASSSQGAPAGYTF.